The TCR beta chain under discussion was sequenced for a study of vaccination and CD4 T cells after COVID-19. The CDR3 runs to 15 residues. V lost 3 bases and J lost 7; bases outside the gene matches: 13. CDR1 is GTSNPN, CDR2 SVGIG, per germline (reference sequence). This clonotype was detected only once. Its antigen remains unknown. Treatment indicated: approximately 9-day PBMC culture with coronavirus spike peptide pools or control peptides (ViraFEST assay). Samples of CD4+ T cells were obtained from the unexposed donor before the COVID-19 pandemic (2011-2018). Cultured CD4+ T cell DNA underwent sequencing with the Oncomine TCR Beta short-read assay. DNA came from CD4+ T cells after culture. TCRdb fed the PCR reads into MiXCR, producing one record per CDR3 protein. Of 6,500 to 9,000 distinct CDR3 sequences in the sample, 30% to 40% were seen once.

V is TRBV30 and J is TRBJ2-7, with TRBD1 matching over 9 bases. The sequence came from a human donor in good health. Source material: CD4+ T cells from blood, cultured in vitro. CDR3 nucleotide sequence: TGTGCCTGGAGCGTTGTAGGACAGGGGACGGGGGAGCAGTACTTC. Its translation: CAWSVVGQGTGEQYF.